This entry concerns a single T cell receptor (beta chain). Its antigen remains undetermined. Nothing much larger sits one base from this clone, and base qualities are not available. The junction carries 18 bases between V and J, which are trimmed by 6 bases and 7 bases respectively. Spanning cysteine to phenylalanine, the CDR3 consists of 14 amino acids. The only DNA kept is the CDR3, 42 bases in frame from the first base. Via the germline V gene, CDR1 is MDHEN and CDR2 SYDVKM. The data stem from a study of blood T cell repertoires in COVID-19 (dated by TCRdb to 2020 to 2022). A note on the overall study: The collaborator samples originated in the United States, Italy and Spain and spanned the acute and convalescent phases of COVID-19. The prospective study material was composed of cDNA or gDNA derived from T cells, B-cell-depleted T cells, or PBMCs. Deeply sampled blood TCRbeta repertoires from subjects exposed to, actively infected with, or recovered from COVID-19 were included in the dataset. The repertoires were made available in a free public database intended to serve as a resource for research on the immune response to SARS-CoV-2. The samples were drawn from the first 160 participants of the ongoing ImmuneRACE study and from over a thousand subjects provided by 6 global collaborators. Sample metadata almost always included a de-identified subject ID, COVID-19 status, age in years and sex. Where HLA class I and class II types were available, the types were taken from metadata supplied by the sample provider, not from assay-based typing.

Each collaborating institution followed its own protocols to collect whole blood in K2EDTA tubes. Collaborator samples were shipped for TCRbeta analysis as frozen whole blood, isolated PBMCs, or DNA extracted from either sample type. The immunoSEQ Assay, a bias-controlled multiplex PCR, was used to amplify TCRbeta CDR3 regions from genomic DNA. On the study's bioinformatics: The number of nucleated cells in each sample was estimated by amplification of reference gene primers within the assay. To quantify the absolute abundance of each unique TCRbeta CDR3 rearrangement, sequence reads were collapsed and filtered. For each sample, productive Simpson clonality was calculated as the square root of Simpson's diversity index across productive rearrangements. TCRdb mirrors the immuneACCESS table, restricted to in-frame sequences. Some clones are absent from its copies; in checked studies, under half trace to an unresolved V gene, and the reason for the others is unknown. Clone size and V and J calls were adopted from that table, with D and trimming inferred from the DNA. The sample yields roughly 300,000 clones; around 88% were counted once. Around 1.5% of the sample lies in the top ten.

Beyond this particular receptor, the publication reports: Clinical and demographic metadata were provided uncurated, with the amount varying by source and participant.

This TCR was recovered from a woman between 45 and 60 years old with acute or convalescent COVID-19. This receptor chain uses TRBV28 and TRBJ1-2, with the D gene uncertain. Sequenced input: peripheral blood. The nucleotides read TGTGCCAGCAGCCCCATCCGCCCCTATTTTGGCTACACCTTC. This encodes CASSPIRPYFGYTF.